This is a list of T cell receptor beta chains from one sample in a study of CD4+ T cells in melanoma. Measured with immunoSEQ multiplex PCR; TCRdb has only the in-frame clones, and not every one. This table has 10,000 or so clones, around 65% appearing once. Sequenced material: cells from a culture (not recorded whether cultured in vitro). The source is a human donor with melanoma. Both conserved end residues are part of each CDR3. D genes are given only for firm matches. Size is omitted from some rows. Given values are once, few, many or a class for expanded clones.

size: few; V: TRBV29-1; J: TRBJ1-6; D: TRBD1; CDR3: CSVRQGFDSPLHF; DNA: TGCAGCGTTAGACAGGGGTTCGATTCACCCCTCCACTTT
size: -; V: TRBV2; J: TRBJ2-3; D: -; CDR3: CASSSRLVLVQYF; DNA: TGTGCCAGCAGTTCCAGACTAGTTTTAGTTCAGTATTTT
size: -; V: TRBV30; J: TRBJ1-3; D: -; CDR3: CAWSGGRTALFSGNTIYF; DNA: TGTGCCTGGAGCGGGGGGAGGACAGCCCTTTTCTCTGGAAACACCATATATTTT
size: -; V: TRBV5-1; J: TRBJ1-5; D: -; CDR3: CASSLDGFNQPQHF; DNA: TGCGCCAGCAGCTTGGACGGATTCAATCAGCCCCAGCATTTT
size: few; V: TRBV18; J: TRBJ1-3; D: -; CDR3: CASSFPGAASTIYF; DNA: TGTGCCAGCTCATTCCCAGGGGCCGCGAGTACCATATATTTT
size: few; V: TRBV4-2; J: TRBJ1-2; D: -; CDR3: CASSQAVGLGGSGDGYTF; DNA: TGTGCCAGCAGCCAAGCGGTGGGGTTGGGGGGGTCAGGGGATGGCTACACCTTC
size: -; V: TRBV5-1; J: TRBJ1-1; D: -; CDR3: CASSLGEVIWTEAFF; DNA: TGCGCCAGCAGCTTAGGTGAGGTAATTTGGACTGAAGCTTTCTTT
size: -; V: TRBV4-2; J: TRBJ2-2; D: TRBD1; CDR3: CASSQGTGGSTGELFF; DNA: TGTGCCAGCAGCCAAGGAACAGGGGGCAGCACCGGGGAGCTGTTTTTT
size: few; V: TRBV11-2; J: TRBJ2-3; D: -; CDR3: CASSLVRGDTQYF; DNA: TGTGCCAGCAGCTTAGTCAGGGGAGATACGCAGTATTTT
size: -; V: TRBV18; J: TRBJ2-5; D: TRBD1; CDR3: CASSRGDSPQETQYF; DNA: TGTGCCAGCTCACGAGGGGACAGCCCCCAAGAGACCCAGTACTTC
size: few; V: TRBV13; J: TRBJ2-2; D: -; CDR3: CASKTWDTGELFF; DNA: TGTGCCAGCAAGACGTGGGACACCGGGGAGCTGTTTTTT
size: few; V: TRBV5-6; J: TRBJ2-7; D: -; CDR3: CASSFVLTYEQYF; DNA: TGTGCCAGCAGCTTTGTGCTAACCTACGAGCAGTACTTC
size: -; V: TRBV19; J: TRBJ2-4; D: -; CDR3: CASTGPSAGAKNIQYF; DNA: TGTGCCAGTACTGGCCCCTCGGCGGGCGCCAAAAACATTCAGTACTTC
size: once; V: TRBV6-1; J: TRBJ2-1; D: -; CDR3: CASSEGSGQGQFF; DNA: TGTGCCAGCAGTGAAGGATCGGGCCAAGGGCAGTTCTTC
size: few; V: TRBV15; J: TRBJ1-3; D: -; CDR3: CATSRGRNSGNTIYF; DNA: TGTGCCACCAGCAGAGGACGGAACTCTGGAAACACCATATATTTT
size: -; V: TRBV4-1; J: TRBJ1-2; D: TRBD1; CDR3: CASSPTEGQGVGYTF; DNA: TGCGCCAGCAGCCCTACAGAGGGACAGGGTGTCGGCTACACCTTC
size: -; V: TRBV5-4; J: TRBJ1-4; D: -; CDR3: CASSFGVGEKLFF; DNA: TGTGCCAGCAGCTTCGGGGTAGGGGAAAAACTGTTTTTT
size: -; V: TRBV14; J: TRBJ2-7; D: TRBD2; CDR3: CASSLAGGTYEQYF; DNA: TGTGCCAGCAGCCTGGCGGGGGGGACCTACGAGCAGTACTTC
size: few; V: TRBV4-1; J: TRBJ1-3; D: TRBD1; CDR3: CASSRGTDLSGNTIYF; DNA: TGCGCCAGCAGCCGCGGGACAGACCTCTCTGGAAACACCATATATTTT
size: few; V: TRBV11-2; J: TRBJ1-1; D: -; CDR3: CASSLKGTGEAFF; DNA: TGTGCCAGCAGCTTAAAAGGGACGGGTGAAGCTTTCTTT
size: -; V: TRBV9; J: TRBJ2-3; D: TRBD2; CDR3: CASSDPETSGLTDTQYF; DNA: TGTGCCAGCAGCGATCCCGAGACTAGCGGCCTCACAGATACGCAGTATTTT
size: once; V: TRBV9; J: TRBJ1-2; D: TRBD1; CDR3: CASSLTPTGKGHYGYTF; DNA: TGTGCCAGCAGCCTGACTCCGACAGGGAAGGGTCACTATGGCTACACCTTC
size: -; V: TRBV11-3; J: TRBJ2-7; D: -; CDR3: CASSLAGPYEQYF; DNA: TGTGCCAGCAGCTTAGCAGGACCCTACGAGCAGTACTTC
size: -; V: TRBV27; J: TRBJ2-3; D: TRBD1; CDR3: CASSLSGTGARTDTQYF; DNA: TGTGCCAGCAGTTTATCTGGGACAGGAGCTCGCACAGATACGCAGTATTTT
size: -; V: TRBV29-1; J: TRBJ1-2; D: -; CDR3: CSALPEGGYGYTF; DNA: TGCAGCGCTCTCCCGGAGGGGGGCTATGGCTACACCTTC
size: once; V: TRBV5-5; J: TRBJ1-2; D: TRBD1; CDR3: CASGAGLDRVDSNYGYTF; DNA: TGTGCCAGCGGGGCGGGGCTGGACAGGGTGGATTCTAACTATGGCTACACCTTC